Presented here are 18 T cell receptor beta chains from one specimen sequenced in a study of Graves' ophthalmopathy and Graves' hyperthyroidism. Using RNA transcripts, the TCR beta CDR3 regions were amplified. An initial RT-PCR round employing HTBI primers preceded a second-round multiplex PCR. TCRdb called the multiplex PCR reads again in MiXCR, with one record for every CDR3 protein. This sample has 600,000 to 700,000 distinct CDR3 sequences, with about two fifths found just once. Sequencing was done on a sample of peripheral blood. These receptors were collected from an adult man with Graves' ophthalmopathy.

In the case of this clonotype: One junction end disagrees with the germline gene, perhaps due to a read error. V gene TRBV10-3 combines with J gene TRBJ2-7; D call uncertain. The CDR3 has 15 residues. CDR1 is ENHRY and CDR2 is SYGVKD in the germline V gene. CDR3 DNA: TGTGCCAGCAGTCCTCATTTAGCACAGAGCTACGAGCAGTACTTC. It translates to CASSPHLAQSYEQYF.

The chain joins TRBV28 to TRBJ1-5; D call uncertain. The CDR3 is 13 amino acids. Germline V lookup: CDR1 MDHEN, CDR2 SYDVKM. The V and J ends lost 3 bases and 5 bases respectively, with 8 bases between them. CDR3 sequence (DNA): TGTGCCAGCAGTTTTCGAGGGCATCAGCCCCAGCATTTT. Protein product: CASSFRGHQPQHF.

CDR3 in amino acids: CAISGGGVFF. The CDR3, as DNA: TGTGCCATCAGTGGTGGGGGTGTGTTTTTT. J is TRBJ1-4 and V is TRBV10-3, with D maybe TRBD1 (5 bases). The CDR3 length is 10 residues. V was pared by 4 bases and J by 15 bases, with 9 bases between. CDR1 and CDR2 from the germline V gene are ENHRY and SYGVKD.

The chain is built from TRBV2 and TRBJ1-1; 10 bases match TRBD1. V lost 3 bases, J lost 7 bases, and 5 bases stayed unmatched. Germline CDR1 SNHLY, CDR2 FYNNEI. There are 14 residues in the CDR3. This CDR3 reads CASSDRGDRGEAFF. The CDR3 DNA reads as TGTGCCAGCAGTGATCGGGGGGACAGGGGTGAAGCTTTCTTT.

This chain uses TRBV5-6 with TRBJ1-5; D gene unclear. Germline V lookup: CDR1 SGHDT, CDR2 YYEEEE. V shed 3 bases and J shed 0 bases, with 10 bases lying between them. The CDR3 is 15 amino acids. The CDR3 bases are TGTGCCAGCAGCTCGGAGAGAAATAGCAATCAGCCCCAGCATTTT. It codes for CASSSERNSNQPQHF.

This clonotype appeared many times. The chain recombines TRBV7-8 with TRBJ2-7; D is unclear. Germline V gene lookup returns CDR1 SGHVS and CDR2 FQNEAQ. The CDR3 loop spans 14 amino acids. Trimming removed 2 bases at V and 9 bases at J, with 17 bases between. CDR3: CASSLMVKEGRQYF. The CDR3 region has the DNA TGTGCCAGCAGCTTAATGGTCAAGGAAGGACGGCAGTACTTC.

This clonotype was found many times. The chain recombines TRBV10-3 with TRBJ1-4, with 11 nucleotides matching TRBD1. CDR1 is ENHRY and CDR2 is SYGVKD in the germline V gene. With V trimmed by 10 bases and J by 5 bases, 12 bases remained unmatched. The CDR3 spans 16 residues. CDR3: CASRNTGQGANEKLFF. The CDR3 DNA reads TGTGCCAGCAGGAATACTGGACAGGGGGCGAATGAAAAACTGTTTTTT.

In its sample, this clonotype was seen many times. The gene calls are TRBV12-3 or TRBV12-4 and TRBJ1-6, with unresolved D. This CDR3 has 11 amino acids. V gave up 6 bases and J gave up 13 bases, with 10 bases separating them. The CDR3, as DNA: TGTGCCAGCAGCGTCAACTACCCCCTCCACTTT. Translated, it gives CASSVNYPLHF.

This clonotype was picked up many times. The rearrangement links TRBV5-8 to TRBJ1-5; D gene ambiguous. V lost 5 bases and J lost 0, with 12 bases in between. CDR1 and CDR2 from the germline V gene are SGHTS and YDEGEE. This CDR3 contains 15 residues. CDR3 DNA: TGTGCCAGCAGTCCCGACCCCCATAGCAATCAGCCCCAGCATTTT. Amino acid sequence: CASSPDPHSNQPQHF.

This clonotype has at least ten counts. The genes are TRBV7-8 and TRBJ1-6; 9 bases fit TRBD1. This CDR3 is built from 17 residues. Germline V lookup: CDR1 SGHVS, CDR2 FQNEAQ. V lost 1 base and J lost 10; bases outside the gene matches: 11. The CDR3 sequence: CASSLENRGRGGSPLHF. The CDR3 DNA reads TGTGCCAGCAGCTTAGAGAACAGGGGGCGCGGGGGATCACCCCTCCACTTT.

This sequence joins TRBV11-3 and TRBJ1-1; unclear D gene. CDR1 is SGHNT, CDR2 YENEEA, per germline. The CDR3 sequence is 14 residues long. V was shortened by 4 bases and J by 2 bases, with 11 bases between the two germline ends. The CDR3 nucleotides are TGTGCCAGCAGCTCCACGGACGGCAACACTGAAGCTTTCTTT. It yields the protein CASSSTDGNTEAFF.

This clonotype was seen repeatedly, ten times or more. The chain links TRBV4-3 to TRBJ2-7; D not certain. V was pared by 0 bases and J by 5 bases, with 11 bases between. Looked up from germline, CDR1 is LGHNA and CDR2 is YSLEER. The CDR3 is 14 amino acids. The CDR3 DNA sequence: TGCGCCAGCAGCCAAGATCCCCTTGTCCACGAGCAGTACTTC. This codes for CASSQDPLVHEQYF.

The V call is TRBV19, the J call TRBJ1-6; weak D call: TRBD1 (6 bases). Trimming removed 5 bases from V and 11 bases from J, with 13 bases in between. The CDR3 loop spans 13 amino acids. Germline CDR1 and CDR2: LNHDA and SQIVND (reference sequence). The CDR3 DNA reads TGTGCCAGTAGTGTTACAGGGCTAGCACCCCTCCACTTT. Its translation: CASSVTGLAPLHF.

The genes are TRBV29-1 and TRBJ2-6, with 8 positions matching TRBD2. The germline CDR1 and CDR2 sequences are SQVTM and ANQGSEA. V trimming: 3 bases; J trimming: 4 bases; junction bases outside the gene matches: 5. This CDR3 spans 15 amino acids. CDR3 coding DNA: TGCAGCGTTGATATAGTAGCGGGAGGGGCCAACGTCCTGACTTTC. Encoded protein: CSVDIVAGGANVLTF.

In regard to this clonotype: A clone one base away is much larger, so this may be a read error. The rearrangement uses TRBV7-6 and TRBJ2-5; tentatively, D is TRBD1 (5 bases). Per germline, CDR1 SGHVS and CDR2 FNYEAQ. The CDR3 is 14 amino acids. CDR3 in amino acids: CASSLEPGQEAQYF. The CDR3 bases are TGCGCCAGCAGCTTGGAGCCTGGACAAGAGGCCCAGTACTTC.

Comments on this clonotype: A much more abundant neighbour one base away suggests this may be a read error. The CDR3 loop is CASSFGQDQETQYF. CDR3 nucleotides: TGTGCCAGCAGCTTCGGACAAGACCAAGAGACCCAGTACTTC. The chain combines TRBV7-9 with TRBJ2-5, with TRBD1 as a possible D gene (5 bases). V lost 3 bases and J lost 0, with 8 bases in between. Germline CDR1 and CDR2: SEHNR and FQNEAQ (reference sequence). This CDR3 comprises 14 residues.

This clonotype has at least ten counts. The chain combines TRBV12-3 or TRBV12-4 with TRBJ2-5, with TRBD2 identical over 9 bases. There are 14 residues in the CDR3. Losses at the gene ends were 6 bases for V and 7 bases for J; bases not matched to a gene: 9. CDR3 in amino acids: CASSALAGASTQYF. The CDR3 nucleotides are TGTGCCAGCAGCGCACTAGCGGGCGCTTCGACCCAGTACTTC.

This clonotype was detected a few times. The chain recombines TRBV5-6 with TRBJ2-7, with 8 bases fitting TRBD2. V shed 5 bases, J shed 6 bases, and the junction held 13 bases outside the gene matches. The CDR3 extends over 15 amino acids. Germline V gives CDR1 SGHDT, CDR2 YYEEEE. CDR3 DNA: TGTGCCAGCAGTTCCCCGGGACTAAGCGGGGGCGAGCAGTACTTC. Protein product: CASSSPGLSGGEQYF.